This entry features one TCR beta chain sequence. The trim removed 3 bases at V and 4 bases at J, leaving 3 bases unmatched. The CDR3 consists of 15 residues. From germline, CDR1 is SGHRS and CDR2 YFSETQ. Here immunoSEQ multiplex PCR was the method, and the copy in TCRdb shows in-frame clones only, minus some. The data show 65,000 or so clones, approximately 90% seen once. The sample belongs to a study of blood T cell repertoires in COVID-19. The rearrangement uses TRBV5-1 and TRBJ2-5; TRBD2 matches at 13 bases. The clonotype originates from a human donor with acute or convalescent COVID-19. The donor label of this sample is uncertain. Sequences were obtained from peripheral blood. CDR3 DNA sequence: TGCGCCAGCAGCTGGACTAGCGGGGGTGGAGAGACCCAGTACTTC. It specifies CASSWTSGGGETQYF.